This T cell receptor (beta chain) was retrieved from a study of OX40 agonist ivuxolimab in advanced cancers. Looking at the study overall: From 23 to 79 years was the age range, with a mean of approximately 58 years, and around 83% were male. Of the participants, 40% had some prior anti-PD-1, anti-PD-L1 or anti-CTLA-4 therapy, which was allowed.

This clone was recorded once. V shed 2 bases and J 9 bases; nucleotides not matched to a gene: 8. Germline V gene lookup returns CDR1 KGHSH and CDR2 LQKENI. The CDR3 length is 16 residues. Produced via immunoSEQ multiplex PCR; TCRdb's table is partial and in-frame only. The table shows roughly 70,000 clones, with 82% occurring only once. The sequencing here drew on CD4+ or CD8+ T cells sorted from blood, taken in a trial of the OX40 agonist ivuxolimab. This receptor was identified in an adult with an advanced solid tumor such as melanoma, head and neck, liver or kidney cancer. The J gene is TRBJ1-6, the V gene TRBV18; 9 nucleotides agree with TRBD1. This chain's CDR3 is CASSPGLDRGTSPLHF. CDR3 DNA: TGTGCCAGCTCACCAGGTCTCGACAGGGGGACTTCACCCCTCCACTTT.